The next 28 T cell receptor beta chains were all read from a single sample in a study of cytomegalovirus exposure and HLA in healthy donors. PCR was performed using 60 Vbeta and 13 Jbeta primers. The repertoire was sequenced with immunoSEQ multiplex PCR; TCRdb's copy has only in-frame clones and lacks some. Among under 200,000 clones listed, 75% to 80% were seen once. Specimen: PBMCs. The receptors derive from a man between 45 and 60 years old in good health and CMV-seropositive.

The CDR3 DNA follows: TGTGCCAGTAGCCCCTATCCTGAAGCAAACTATGGCTACACCTTC. Amino acid sequence: CASSPYPEANYGYTF. The chain couples TRBV19 to TRBJ1-2; D ambiguous. Germline V CDR1 and CDR2: LNHDA, SQIVND (reference sequence). CDR3 size: 15 residues. The V gene lost 6 bases and the J gene lost 2 bases, with 16 bases spanning the gap.

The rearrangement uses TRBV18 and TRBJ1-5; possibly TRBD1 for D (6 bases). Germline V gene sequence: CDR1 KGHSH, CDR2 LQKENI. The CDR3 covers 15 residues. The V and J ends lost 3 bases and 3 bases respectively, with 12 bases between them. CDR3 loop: CASSPPNRDNQPQHF. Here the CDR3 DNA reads TGTGCCAGCTCACCTCCAAACAGGGACAATCAGCCCCAGCATTTT.

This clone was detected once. This CDR3 is CASSLYSPYEQYF. CDR3 DNA: TGTGCCAGCAGTTTGTATAGCCCCTACGAGCAGTACTTC. The J gene is TRBJ2-7, the V gene TRBV28; D is uncertain. Trimming cost V 3 bases and J 2 bases, with 8 bases left between them. In germline, CDR1 is MDHEN, CDR2 SYDVKM. The CDR3 consists of 13 residues.

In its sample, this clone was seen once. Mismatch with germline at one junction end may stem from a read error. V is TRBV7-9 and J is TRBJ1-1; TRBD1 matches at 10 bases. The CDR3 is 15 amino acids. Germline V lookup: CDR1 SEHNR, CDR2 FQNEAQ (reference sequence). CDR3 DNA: TGTTCCAGCAGCTTCCGGGACAGGGGAGACACTGAAGCTTTCTTT. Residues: CSSSFRDRGDTEAFF.

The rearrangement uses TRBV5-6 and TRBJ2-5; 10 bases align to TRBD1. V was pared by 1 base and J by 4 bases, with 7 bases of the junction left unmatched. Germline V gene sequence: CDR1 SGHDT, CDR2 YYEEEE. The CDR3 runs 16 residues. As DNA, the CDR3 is TGTGCCAGCAGCTTGTGGACAGGGGGTAGGAGAGAGACCCAGTACTTC. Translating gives CASSLWTGGRRETQYF. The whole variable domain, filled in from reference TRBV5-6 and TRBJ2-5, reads DAGVTQSPTHLIKTRGQQVTLRCSPKSGHDTVSWYQQALGQGPQFIFQYYEEEERQRGNFPDRFSGHQFPNYSSELNVNALLLGDSALYLCASSLWTGGRRETQYFGPGTRLLVL.

Written as DNA, the CDR3 is TGTGCCAGCGGGGCTCAGATGACAGGGACTGGGGCCAACGTCCTGACTTTC. This codes for CASGAQMTGTGANVLTF. The genes are TRBV5-8 and TRBJ2-6, with 7 bases lining up with TRBD1. The germline V gene encodes CDR1 SGHTS and CDR2 YDEGEE. J was trimmed by 2 bases and V by 7 bases; bases with no gene match: 12. The CDR3 is made up of 17 amino acids.

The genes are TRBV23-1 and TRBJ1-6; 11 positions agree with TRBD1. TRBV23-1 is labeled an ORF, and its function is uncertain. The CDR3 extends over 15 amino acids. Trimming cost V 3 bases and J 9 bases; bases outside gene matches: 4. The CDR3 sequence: CASSHAGQGVSPLHF. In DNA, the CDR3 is TGCGCCAGCAGTCACGCGGGACAGGGGGTTTCACCCCTCCACTTT.

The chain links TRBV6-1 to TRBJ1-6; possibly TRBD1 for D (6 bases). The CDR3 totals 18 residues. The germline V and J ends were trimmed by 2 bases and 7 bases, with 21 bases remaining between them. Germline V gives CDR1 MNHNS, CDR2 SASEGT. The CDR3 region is CASSESWDTGKINSPLHF. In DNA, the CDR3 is TGTGCCAGCAGTGAAAGTTGGGACACCGGTAAAATCAATTCACCCCTCCACTTT.

CDR3: CASSKGQGATEAFF. DNA of the CDR3: TGTGCCAGCAGTAAGGGACAGGGGGCGACTGAAGCTTTCTTT. The V gene is TRBV6-6, the J gene TRBJ1-1; 12 bases align to TRBD1. Germline V gene sequence: CDR1 MNHNY, CDR2 SVGAGI (reference sequence). After removal of 5 bases from V and 5 bases from J, the junction contained 3 bases not matched to a gene. The CDR3 extends over 14 amino acids.

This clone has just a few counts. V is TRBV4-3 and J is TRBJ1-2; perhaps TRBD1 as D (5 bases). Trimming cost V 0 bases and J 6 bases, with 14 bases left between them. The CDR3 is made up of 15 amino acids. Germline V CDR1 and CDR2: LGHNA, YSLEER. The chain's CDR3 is CASSQEATGLNGYTF. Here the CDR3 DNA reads TGCGCCAGCAGCCAAGAGGCCACAGGTTTAAATGGCTACACCTTC.

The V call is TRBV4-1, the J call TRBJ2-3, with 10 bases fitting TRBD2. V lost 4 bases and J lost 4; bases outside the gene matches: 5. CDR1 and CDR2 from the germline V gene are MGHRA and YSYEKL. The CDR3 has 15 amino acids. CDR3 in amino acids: CASSLSGGPADTQYF. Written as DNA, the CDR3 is TGCGCCAGCAGCCTTAGCGGGGGGCCGGCAGATACGCAGTATTTT.

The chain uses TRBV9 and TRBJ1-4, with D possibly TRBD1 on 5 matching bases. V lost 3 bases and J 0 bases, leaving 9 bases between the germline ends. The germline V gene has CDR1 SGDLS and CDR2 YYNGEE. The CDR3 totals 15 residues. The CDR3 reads CASSAQTATNEKLFF. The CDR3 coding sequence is TGTGCCAGCAGCGCACAGACAGCAACTAATGAAAAACTGTTTTTT.

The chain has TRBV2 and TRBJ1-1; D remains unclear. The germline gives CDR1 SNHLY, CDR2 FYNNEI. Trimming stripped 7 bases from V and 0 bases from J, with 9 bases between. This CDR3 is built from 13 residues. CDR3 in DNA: TGTGCCAGCATGGGCAGAATGAACACTGAAGCTTTCTTT. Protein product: CASMGRMNTEAFF.

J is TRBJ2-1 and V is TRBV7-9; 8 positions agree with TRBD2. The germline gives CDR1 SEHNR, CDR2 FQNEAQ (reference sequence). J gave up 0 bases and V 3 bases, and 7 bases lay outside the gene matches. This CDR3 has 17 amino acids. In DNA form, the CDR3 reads TGTGCCAGCAGCTTCGTCTTAGCGGGGAGCTCCTACAATGAGCAGTTCTTC. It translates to CASSFVLAGSSYNEQFF.

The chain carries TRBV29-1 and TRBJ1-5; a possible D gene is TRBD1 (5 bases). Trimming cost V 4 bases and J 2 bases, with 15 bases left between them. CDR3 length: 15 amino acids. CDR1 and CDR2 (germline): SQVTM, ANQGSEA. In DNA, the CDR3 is TGCAGCGTTGGCGTCCCAGGGTTTGGCAATCAGCCCCAGCATTTT. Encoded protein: CSVGVPGFGNQPQHF.

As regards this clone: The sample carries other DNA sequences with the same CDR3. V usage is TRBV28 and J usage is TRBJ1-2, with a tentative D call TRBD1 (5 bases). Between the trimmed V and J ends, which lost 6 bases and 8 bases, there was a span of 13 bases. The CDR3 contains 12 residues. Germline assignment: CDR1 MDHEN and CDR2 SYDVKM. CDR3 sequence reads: CASSRTGYGYTF. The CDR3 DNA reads TGTGCCAGCAGCCGCACAGGATACGGCTACACCTTC.

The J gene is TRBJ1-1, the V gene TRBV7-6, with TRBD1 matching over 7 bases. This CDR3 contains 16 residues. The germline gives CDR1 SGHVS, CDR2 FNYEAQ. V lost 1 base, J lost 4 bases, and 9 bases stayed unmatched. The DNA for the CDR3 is TGTGCCAGCAGCTTAGGGGCAGGGGGTCTTGGCACTGAAGCTTTCTTT. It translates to CASSLGAGGLGTEAFF.

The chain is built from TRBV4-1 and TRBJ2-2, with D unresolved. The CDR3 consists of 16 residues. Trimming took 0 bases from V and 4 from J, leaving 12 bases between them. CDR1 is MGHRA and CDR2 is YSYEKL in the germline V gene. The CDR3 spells CASSQEVTTSTGELFF. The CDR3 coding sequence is TGCGCCAGCAGCCAAGAGGTGACAACGAGCACCGGGGAGCTGTTTTTT.

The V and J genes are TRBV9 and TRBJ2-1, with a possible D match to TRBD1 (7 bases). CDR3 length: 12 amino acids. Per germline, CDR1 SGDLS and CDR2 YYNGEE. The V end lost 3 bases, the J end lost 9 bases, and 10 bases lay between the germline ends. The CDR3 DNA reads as TGTGCCAGCAGCGCCCAGGGGGGTGAGCAGTTCTTC. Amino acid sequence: CASSAQGGEQFF. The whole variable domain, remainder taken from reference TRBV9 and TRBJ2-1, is DSGVTQTPKHLITATGQRVTLRCSPRSGDLSVYWYQQSLDQGLQFLIQYYNGEERAKGNILERFSAQQFPDLHSELNLSSLELGDSALYFCASSAQGGEQFFGPGTRLTVL.

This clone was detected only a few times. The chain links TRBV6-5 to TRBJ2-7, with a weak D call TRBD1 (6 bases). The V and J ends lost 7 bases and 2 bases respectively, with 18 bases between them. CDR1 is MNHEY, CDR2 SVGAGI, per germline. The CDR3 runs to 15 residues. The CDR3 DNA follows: TGTGCCAGCAATAGCCCCCGGGACACAACCTACGAGCAGTACTTC. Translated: CASNSPRDTTYEQYF.

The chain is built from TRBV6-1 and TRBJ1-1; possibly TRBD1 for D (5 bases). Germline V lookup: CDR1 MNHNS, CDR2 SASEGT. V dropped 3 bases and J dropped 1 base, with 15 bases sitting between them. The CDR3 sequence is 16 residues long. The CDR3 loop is CASSDRAGLKNTEAFF. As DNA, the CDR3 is TGTGCCAGCAGTGATAGAGCGGGACTGAAGAACACTGAAGCTTTCTTT.

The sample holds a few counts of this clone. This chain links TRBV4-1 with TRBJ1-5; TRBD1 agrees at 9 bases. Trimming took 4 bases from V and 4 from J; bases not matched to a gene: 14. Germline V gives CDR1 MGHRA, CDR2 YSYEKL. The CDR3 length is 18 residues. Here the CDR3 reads CASSPKEGDRATNQPQHF. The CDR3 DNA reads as TGCGCCAGCAGCCCTAAGGAGGGGGACAGGGCAACGAATCAGCCCCAGCATTTT.

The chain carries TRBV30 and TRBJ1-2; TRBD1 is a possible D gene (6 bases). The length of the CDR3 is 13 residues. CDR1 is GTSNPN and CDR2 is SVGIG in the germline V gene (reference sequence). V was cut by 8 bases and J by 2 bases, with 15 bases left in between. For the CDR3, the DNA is TGTGCCCGTCAGGAGGGGGGGAACTATGGCTACACCTTC. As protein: CARQEGGNYGYTF.

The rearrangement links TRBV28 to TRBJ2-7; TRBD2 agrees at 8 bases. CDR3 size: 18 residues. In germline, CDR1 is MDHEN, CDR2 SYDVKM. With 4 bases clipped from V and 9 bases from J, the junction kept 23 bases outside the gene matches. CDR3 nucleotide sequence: TGTGCCAGCAGTTCCCCGGGGGGGGGATGGCTAGCCGGCGCGGGGCAGTACTTC. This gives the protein CASSSPGGGWLAGAGQYF. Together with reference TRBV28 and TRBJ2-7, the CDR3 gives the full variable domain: DVKVTQSSRYLVKRTGEKVFLECVQDMDHENMFWYRQDPGLGLRLIYFSYDVKMKEKGDIPEGYSVSREKKERFSLILESASTNQTSMYLCASSSPGGGWLAGAGQYFGPGTRLTVT.

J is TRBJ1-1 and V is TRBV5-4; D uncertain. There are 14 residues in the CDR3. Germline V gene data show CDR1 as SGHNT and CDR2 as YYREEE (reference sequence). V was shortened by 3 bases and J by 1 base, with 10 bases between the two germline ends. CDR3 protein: CASSSTRGNTEAFF. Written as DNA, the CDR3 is TGTGCCAGCAGCTCAACTCGAGGGAACACTGAAGCTTTCTTT.

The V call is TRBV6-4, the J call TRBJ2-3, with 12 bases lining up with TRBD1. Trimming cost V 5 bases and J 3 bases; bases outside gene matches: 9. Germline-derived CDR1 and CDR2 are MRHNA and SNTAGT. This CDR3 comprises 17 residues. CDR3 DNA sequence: TGTGCCAGCAGTCCCGGGACAGGGGGCTTTTTGACAGATACGCAGTATTTT. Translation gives CASSPGTGGFLTDTQYF.

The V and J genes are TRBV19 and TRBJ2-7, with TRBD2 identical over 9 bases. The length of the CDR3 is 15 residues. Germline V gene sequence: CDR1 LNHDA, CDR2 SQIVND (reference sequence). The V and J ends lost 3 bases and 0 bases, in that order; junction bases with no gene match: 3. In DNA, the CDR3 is TGTGCCAGTAGTATTGTACTAGCGGGCTCCTACGAGCAGTACTTC. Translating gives CASSIVLAGSYEQYF.

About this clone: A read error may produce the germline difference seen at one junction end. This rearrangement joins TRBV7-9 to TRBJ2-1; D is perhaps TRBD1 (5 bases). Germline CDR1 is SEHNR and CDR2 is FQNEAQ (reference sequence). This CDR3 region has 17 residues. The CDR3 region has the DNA TGTTCCAGCAGCCTTGTTCAGGGTGTAAGTATCTACAATGAGCAGTTCTTC. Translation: CSSSLVQGVSIYNEQFF.